This section outlines one TCR beta chain sequence together with its context. Study processing details: Counts of nucleated cells, estimated from reference gene primer amplification, were obtained. Generated by immunoSEQ multiplex PCR, the TCRdb table keeps only in-frame clones and is missing some. The D gene and trimming were derived from the DNA, and the V and J assignments and clone size from that table. Among under 300,000 clones listed, about four fifths were seen once. The record originates from a study of blood T cell repertoires in COVID-19. Study in general: Acute-phase and convalescent COVID-19 samples originated in the United States, Italy and Spain.

Germline-derived CDR1 and CDR2 are LGHNA and YSLEER. V lost 0 bases and J 6 bases, leaving 15 bases between the germline ends. The CDR3 is 15 amino acids. The chain is built from TRBV4-3 and TRBJ2-7; possible D gene TRBD1, 5 bases. The TCR originated in a woman between 50 and 59 years old who had recovered from COVID-19. The sequenced sample was peripheral blood. CDR3 sequence reads: CASSQESGRVTEQYF. The DNA of the CDR3 is TGCGCCAGCAGCCAAGAATCCGGCAGGGTAACCGAGCAGTACTTC.